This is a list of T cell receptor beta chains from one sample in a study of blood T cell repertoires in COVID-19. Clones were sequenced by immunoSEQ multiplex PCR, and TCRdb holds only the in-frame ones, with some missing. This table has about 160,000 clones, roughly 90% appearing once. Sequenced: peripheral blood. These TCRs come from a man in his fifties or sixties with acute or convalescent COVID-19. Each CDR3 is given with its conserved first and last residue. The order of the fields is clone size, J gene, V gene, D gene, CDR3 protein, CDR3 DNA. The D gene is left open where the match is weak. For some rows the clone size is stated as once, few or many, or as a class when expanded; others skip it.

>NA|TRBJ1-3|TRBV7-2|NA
CASSTESGALGNTIYF
TGTGCCAGCAGCACCGAGTCAGGGGCGCTTGGAAACACCATATATTTT
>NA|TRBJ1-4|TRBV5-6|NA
CASSSTGVLQKLFF
TGTGCCAGCAGCTCTACGGGGGTTCTGCAAAAACTGTTTTTT
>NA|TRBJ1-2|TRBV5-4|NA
CASSLARTDRSGYTF
TGTGCCAGCAGCTTGGCCAGGACAGACCGGAGTGGCTACACCTTC
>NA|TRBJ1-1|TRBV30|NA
CAWSPRTPMNTEAFF
TGTGCCTGGAGTCCTAGGACACCCATGAACACTGAAGCTTTCTTT
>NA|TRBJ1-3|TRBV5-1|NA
CASSSNIASGNTIYF
TGCGCCAGCAGCTCCAACATAGCCTCTGGAAACACCATATATTTT
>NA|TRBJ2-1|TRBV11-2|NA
CASSSRQIRNEQFF
TGTGCCAGCAGCTCAAGACAGATTCGGAATGAGCAGTTCTTC
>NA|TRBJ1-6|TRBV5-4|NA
CASSDQQGLSPLHF
TGTGCCAGCAGCGATCAACAGGGTCTGTCACCCCTCCACTTT
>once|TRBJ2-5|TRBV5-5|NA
CASSLALVGAPIQETQYF
TGTGCCAGCAGCTTGGCCCTTGTTGGGGCCCCAATCCAAGAGACCCAGTACTTC
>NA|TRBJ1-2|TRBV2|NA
CASRTDSDIKNGYTF
TGTGCCAGCAGGACGGACAGCGATATTAAAAATGGCTACACCTTC
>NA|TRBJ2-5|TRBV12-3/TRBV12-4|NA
CASSLGQKETQYF
TGTGCCAGCAGCCTCGGACAAAAAGAGACCCAGTACTTC
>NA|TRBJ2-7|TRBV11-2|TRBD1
CASSADRDRSYEQYF
TGTGCCAGCAGCGCGGACCGGGACAGGTCCTACGAGCAGTACTTC
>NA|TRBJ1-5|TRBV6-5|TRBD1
CASSPWTGGNQPQHF
TGTGCCAGCAGTCCCTGGACAGGGGGCAATCAGCCCCAGCATTTT
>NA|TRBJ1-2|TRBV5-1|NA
CASSLAPGGDYGYTF
TGCGCCAGCAGCTTAGCCCCCGGGGGAGACTATGGCTACACCTTC
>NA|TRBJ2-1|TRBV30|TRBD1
CAWSSHDRGVTGEQFF
TGTGCCTGGAGTTCCCATGACAGGGGGGTAACGGGTGAGCAGTTCTTC
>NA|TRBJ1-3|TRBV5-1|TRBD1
CASSPGTGSGNTIYF
TGCGCCAGCAGCCCAGGGACAGGCTCTGGAAACACCATATATTTT
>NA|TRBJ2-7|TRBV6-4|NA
CALGGGKGTYEQYF
TGTGCCCTTGGAGGCGGGAAGGGTACCTACGAGCAGTACTTC
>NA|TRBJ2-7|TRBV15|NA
CATSRDITTYEQYF
TGTGCCACCAGCAGAGATATAACAACCTACGAGCAGTACTTC
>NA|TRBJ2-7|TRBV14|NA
CASSQDGTRVYEQYF
TGTGCCAGCAGCCAAGATGGGACAAGAGTCTACGAGCAGTACTTC
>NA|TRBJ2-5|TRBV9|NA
CASSVQGSLETQYF
TGTGCCAGCAGCGTACAGGGATCCCTGGAGACCCAGTACTTC
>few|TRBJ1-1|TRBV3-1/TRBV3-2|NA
CASSQNQGNTEAFF
TGTGCCAGCAGCCAAAATCAGGGGAACACTGAAGCTTTCTTT
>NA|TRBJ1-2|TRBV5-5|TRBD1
CASSHRDRPLPYGYTF
TGTGCCAGCAGTCACAGGGACAGGCCCCTTCCCTATGGCTACACCTTC
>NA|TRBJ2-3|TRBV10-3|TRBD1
CAIRGGQGAKDTQYF
TGTGCCATCAGGGGGGGACAGGGGGCCAAAGATACGCAGTATTTT
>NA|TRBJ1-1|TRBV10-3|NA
CAISSTLGVTEAFF
TGTGCCATCAGCTCCACCCTGGGCGTGACTGAAGCTTTCTTT
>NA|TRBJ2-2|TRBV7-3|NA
CASSFGQGNGELFF
TGTGCCAGCAGCTTCGGTCAGGGGAACGGGGAGCTGTTTTTT
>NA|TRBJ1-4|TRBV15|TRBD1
CATSRTSWNRGSEKLFF
TGTGCCACCAGCAGAACGAGTTGGAACAGGGGAAGTGAAAAACTGTTTTTT
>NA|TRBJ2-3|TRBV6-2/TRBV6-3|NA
CASSYPRLLQYF
TGTGCCAGCAGTTACCCCCGGTTACTGCAGTATTTT
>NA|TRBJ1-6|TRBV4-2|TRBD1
CASSQRQGLPSPLHF
TGTGCCAGCAGCCAACGACAGGGTCTCCCATCACCCCTCCACTTT
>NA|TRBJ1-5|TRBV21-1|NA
CASSKALSGTDYNQPQHF
TGTGCCAGCAGCAAAGCGCTTTCAGGGACAGACTACAATCAGCCCCAGCATTTT
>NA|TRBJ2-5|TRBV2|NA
CASSDSLALETQYF
TGTGCCAGCAGTGACAGCCTAGCATTGGAGACCCAGTACTTC
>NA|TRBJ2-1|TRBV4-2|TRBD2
CASSRRERGYNEQFF
TGTGCCAGCAGCCGGAGGGAGCGGGGGTACAATGAGCAGTTCTTC
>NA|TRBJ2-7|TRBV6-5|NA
CASRDSNSYEQYF
TGTGCCAGCAGGGACTCAAACTCCTACGAGCAGTACTTC
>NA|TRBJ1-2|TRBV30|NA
CAWTPSQTYYGYTF
TGTGCCTGGACACCCTCACAGACCTACTATGGCTACACCTTC
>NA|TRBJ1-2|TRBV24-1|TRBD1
CATSDPYRGGGYTF
TGTGCCACCAGTGACCCCTACAGGGGGGGTGGCTACACCTTC
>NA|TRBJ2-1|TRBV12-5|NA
CASGLVTREVEQFF
TGTGCTAGTGGTTTGGTTACGAGGGAGGTTGAGCAGTTCTTC
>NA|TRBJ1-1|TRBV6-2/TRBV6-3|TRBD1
CASSYGTGGTEAFF
TGTGCCAGCAGTTACGGGACAGGGGGCACTGAAGCTTTCTTT
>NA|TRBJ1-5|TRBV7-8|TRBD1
CASSIRQGNQPQHF
TGTGCCAGCAGCATCCGACAGGGAAATCAGCCCCAGCATTTT
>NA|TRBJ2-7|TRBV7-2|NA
CASSLGLPPDEQYF
TGTGCCAGCAGCCTTGGACTGCCCCCCGACGAGCAGTACTTC
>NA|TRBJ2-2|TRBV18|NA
CASSPNGGGTGELFF
TGTGCCAGCTCACCAAACGGAGGAGGAACCGGGGAGCTGTTTTTT
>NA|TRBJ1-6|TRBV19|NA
CASSSTSGRGTGNSPLHF
TGTGCCAGTAGTTCAACCTCAGGTCGGGGGACGGGTAATTCACCCCTCCACTTT
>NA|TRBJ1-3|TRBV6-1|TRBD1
CASSGFDRGLRDTIYF
TGTGCCAGCAGTGGTTTCGACAGGGGGCTTAGAGACACCATATATTTT
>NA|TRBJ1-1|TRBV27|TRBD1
CASSQGANTEAFF
TGTGCCAGCAGTCAGGGGGCGAACACTGAAGCTTTCTTT
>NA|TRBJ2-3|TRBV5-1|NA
CASSSRQRTDTQYF
TGCGCCAGCAGCTCCAGACAGCGCACAGATACGCAGTATTTT
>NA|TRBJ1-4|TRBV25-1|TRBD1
CASSRGRQGGDPYEKLFF
TGTGCCAGCAGTCGAGGGAGACAGGGGGGGGACCCTTATGAAAAACTGTTTTTT
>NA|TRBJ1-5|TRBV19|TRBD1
CASSRQGNQPQHF
TGTGCCAGTAGTAGACAGGGTAATCAGCCCCAGCATTTT